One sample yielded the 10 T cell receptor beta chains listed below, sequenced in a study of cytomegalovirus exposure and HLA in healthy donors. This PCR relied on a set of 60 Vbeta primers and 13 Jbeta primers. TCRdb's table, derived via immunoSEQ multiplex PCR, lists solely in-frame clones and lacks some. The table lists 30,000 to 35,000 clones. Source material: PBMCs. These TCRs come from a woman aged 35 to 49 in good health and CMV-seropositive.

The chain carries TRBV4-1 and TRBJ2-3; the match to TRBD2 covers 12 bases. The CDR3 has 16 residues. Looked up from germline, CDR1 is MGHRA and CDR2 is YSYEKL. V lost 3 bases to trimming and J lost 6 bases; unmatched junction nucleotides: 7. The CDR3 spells CASSQGGLAGPDTQYF. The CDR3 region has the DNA TGCGCCAGCAGCCAGGGAGGACTAGCGGGACCGGATACGCAGTATTTT.

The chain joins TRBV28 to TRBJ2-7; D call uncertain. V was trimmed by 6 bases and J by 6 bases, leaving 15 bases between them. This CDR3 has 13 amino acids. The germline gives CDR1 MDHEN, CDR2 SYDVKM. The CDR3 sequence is CASRTMPVGEQYF. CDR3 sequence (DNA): TGTGCCAGCAGGACAATGCCCGTCGGCGAGCAGTACTTC.

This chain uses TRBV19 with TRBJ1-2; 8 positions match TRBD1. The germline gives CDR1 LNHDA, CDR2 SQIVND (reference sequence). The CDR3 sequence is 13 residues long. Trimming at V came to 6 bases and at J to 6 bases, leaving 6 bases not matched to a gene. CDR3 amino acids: CASRSGTGNGYTF. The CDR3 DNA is TGTGCCAGTAGATCCGGGACAGGCAATGGCTACACCTTC.

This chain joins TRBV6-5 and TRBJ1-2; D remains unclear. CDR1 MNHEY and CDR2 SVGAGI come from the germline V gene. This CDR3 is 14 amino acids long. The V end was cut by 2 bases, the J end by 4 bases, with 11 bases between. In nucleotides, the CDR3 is TGTGCCAGCAGTTACCTCGGGGAGGGCTATGGCTACACCTTC. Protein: CASSYLGEGYGYTF.

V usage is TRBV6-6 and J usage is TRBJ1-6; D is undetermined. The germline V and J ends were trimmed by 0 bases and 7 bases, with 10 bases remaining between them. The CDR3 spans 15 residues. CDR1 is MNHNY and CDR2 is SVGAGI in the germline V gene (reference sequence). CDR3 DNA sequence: TGTGCCAGCAGTTACTCGTTCGGGAACAATTCACCCCTCCACTTT. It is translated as CASSYSFGNNSPLHF.

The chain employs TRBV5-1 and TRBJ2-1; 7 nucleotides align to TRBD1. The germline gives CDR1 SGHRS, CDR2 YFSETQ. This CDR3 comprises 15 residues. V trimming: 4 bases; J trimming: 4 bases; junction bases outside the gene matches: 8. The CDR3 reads CASSLTGDEYNEQFF. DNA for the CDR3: TGCGCCAGCAGCCTTACAGGGGATGAGTACAATGAGCAGTTCTTC.

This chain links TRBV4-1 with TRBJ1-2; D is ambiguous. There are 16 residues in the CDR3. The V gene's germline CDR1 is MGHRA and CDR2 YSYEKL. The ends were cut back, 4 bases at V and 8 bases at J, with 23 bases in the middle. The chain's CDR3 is CASSPSLSWSFEGYTF. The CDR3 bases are TGCGCCAGCAGCCCCAGTCTATCTTGGAGTTTCGAGGGCTACACCTTC.

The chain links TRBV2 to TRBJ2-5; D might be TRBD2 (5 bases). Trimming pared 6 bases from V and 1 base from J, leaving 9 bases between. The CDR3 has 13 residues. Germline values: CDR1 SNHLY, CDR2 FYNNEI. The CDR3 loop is CASSSDFQETQYF. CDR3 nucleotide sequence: TGTGCCAGCAGCTCGGACTTCCAAGAGACCCAGTACTTC.

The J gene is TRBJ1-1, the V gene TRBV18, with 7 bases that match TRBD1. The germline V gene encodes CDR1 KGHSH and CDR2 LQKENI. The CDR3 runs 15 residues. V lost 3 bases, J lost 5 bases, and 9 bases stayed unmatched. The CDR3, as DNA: TGTGCCAGCTCACCTTCTGAGGGGGCTCGGACTGAAGCTTTCTTT. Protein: CASSPSEGARTEAFF.

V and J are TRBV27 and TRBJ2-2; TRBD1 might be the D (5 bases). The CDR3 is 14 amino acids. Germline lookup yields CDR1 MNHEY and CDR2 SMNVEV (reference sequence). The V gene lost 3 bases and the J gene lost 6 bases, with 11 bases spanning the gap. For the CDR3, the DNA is TGTGCCAGCAGTTTTAGCAGGGAACCCGGGGAGCTGTTTTTT. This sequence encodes CASSFSREPGELFF.